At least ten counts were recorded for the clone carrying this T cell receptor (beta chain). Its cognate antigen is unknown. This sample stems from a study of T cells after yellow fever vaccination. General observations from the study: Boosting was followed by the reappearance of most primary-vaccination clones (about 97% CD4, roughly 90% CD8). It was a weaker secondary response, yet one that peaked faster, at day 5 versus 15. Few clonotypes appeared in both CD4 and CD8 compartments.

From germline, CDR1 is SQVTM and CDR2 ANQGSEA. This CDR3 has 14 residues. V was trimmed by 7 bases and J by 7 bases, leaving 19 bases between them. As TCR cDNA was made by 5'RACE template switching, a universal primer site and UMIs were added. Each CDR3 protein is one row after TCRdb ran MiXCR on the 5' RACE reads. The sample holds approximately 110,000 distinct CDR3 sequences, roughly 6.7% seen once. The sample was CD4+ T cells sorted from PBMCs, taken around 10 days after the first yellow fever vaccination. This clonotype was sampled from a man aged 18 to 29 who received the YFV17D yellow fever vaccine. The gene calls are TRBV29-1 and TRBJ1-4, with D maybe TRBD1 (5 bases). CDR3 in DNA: TGCAGCGCCCTCCGGGGGGGAAGAGGTGAAAAACTGTTTTTT. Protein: CSALRGGRGEKLFF.